This T cell receptor beta chain was obtained from a study of OX40 agonist ivuxolimab in advanced cancers. Study summary: Having had anti-PD-1, anti-PD-L1 or anti-CTLA-4 therapy before was allowed, and about 40% had some.

The CDR3 is 15 amino acids. V shed 2 bases and J shed 1 base, with 11 bases lying between them. The V gene's germline CDR1 is MNHNS and CDR2 SASEGT. At cycle 4 day 1, cycle 7 day 1, and baseline, blood was sampled. Study-wide points: On average, CD8+ T cells had more expanded clones than CD4+. Doses of 0.1 to 3.0 mg/kg were accompanied by clonal expansion of CD4+ and CD8+ blood T cells by week 6.

Method: immunoSEQ multiplex PCR; TCRdb's copy keeps in-frame clones and lacks some. The sample lists about 14,000 clones; around 77% were seen once. This clone appeared a single time. Its antigen is still unknown. This sample comprised CD4+ or CD8+ T cells sorted from blood, obtained in a trial of the OX40 agonist ivuxolimab. The receptor's source is an adult with an advanced solid tumor such as melanoma, head and neck, liver or kidney cancer. The chain couples TRBV6-1 to TRBJ1-1; weak D call: TRBD1 (5 bases). The CDR3 region has the DNA TGTGCCAGCAGTGAATCTAGGGGAAAGAACACTGAAGCTTTCTTT. This sequence encodes CASSESRGKNTEAFF.